These T cell receptor beta chains were read from a single sample in a study of blood T cell repertoires in COVID-19. The table came from immunoSEQ multiplex PCR; TCRdb's copy has only in-frame clones and leaves some out. The sample has 250,000 or so clones, 70% to 85% seen once. Material: peripheral blood. The receptors were gathered from a man older than 75 with acute or convalescent COVID-19. The CDR3 runs from the conserved cysteine through the conserved F or W. The order of the fields is CDR3 length, V gene, CDR3 protein.

15,TRBV7-9,CASSLGGLGSGEQFF
15,TRBV2,CASSRQNMNTGELFF
14,TRBV19,CASSQQGLNGELFF
15,TRBV24-1,CATSDSTGGGGTQYF
15,TRBV2,CASTRGGSGNQPQHF
16,TRBV2,CASSWKRGDRQETQYF
15,TRBV27,CASSYVNRVEGEQYF
12,TRBV6-6,CASSYFGSEAFF
13,TRBV24-1,CATSDFAGEKLFF
13,TRBV7-9,CASSFTGGTEAFF
16,TRBV4-1,CASSHRQPLSNQPQHF
15,TRBV2,CASRDTGVPAGELFF
15,TRBV18,CASSINSGGGYEQYF
16,TRBV4-1,CASSVGLDRGFSEQYF
16,TRBV28,CASSFPLDSSYSPLHF
14,TRBV6-5,CASSYSEASPEAFF
13,TRBV6-2/TRBV6-3,CASCYLRGYGYTF
15,TRBV28,CASSPGGWDLYEQYF
10,TRBV12-1,CASSPGELFF